What follows is one T cell receptor beta chain and its context. Its antigen remains unknown. V lost 6 bases, J lost 8 bases, and 25 bases lay in between. Looked up from germline, CDR1 is MNHEY and CDR2 is SVGEGT. The CDR3 is 17 amino acids. The data originate from a study of T cell responses to AZD1222 COVID-19 vaccine. The study's findings and limits: A mostly white British donor set with more females was recruited, and clonal diversity was possibly underestimated. Recipients of AZD1222 seropositive at baseline numbered only six or seven.

Clones were sequenced by immunoSEQ multiplex PCR, and TCRdb holds only the in-frame ones, with some missing. This sample has 150,000 to 200,000 clones, with approximately 93% found just once. This sample comprised peripheral blood, obtained on day 0 of AZD1222 vaccination. This rearrangement joins TRBV6-2 or TRBV6-3 to TRBJ1-4, with D perhaps TRBD1 (6 bases). The clonotype comes from an adult in good health. The CDR3 DNA reads as TGTGCCAGCAGCTCCGGACAGATACGACCTACTGAAGAAAAACTGTTTTTT. Encoded protein: CASSSGQIRPTEEKLFF.